The 24 T cell receptor beta chains presented below share a single source sample, sequenced in a study of blood T cell repertoires in COVID-19. Profiling relied on immunoSEQ multiplex PCR, and the TCRdb table lists in-frame clones only, not all of them. Of 220,000 or so clones listed, 85% to 90% are singletons. The sequencing sample was made of PBMCs or T cells enriched from blood (not recorded which). The origin of the receptors is a man younger than 40 who had been exposed to COVID-19.

The chain recombines TRBV5-1 with TRBJ2-7; 8 bases are a match to TRBD2. This CDR3 has 13 residues. Trimming cost V 7 bases and J 4 bases; bases outside gene matches: 7. Germline V gene lookup returns CDR1 SGHRS and CDR2 YFSETQ. For the CDR3, the DNA is TGCGCCAGCTCGCGGGGGGAACAGTACGAGCAGTACTTC. It is translated as CASSRGEQYEQYF.

The V gene is TRBV6-4, the J gene TRBJ2-7; possibly TRBD1 for D (6 bases). The V gene lost 5 bases and the J gene lost 0 bases, with 11 bases spanning the gap. The CDR3 has 14 residues. Germline-derived CDR1 and CDR2 are MRHNA and SNTAGT. CDR3 nucleotides: TGTGCCAGCAGTCTGGACAGTACCTCCTACGAGCAGTACTTC. It specifies CASSLDSTSYEQYF.

This rearrangement joins TRBV10-3 to TRBJ1-2, with 8 nucleotides matching TRBD1. The CDR3 has 13 amino acids. CDR1 and CDR2 from the germline V gene are ENHRY and SYGVKD. After removal of 6 bases from V and 4 bases from J, the junction contained 4 bases not matched to a gene. CDR3 bases: TGTGCCATCAGGGAACAGGGGGGCTATGGCTACACCTTC. Its translation is CAIREQGGYGYTF.

This clone was counted a few times. The V and J genes are TRBV3-1 (or the pseudogene TRBV3-2) and TRBJ1-6; possible D gene TRBD1, 6 bases. The CDR3 covers 13 residues. Trimming shortened V by 1 base and J by 8 bases, and 6 bases separated the two germline ends. Germline loops: CDR1 LGHDT, CDR2 YNNKEL (reference sequence). The CDR3 loop reads CASSQGTDSPLHF. As DNA, the CDR3 is TGTGCCAGCAGCCAAGGGACAGATTCACCCCTCCACTTT.

This chain uses TRBV13 with TRBJ1-2, with TRBD1 identical over 9 bases. The V and J ends lost 5 bases and 5 bases, in that order; junction bases with no gene match: 6. Germline assignment: CDR1 PRHDT and CDR2 FYEKMQ (reference sequence). CDR3 length: 14 residues. The chain's CDR3 is CASSAPGTGYGYTF. CDR3 sequence (DNA): TGTGCCAGCAGCGCCCCAGGGACAGGGTATGGCTACACCTTC.

V gene TRBV7-2 combines with J gene TRBJ2-3; 8 bases line up with TRBD2. Trimming at V came to 5 bases and at J to 4 bases, leaving 11 bases not matched to a gene. The CDR3 is made up of 16 amino acids. Germline V gives CDR1 SGHTA, CDR2 FQGNSA. The CDR3 spells CASSSHTGGRADTQYF. CDR3 nucleotide sequence: TGTGCCAGCAGCAGCCACACGGGGGGGCGGGCAGATACGCAGTATTTT. Using reference TRBV7-2 and TRBJ2-3 for the parts outside the CDR3, the full variable domain is GAGVSQSPSNKVTEKGKDVELRCDPISGHTALYWYRQSLGQGLEFLIYFQGNSAPDKSGLPSDRFSAERTGGSVSTLTIQRTQQEDSAVYLCASSSHTGGRADTQYFGPGTRLTVL.

The CDR3 spells CASSEIQGLGYTF. The CDR3 DNA reads as TGTGCCAGCAGCGAGATTCAGGGTCTTGGCTACACCTTC. The chain recombines TRBV5-5 with TRBJ1-2, with D maybe TRBD1 (5 bases). The CDR3 loop spans 13 amino acids. V dropped 4 bases and J dropped 7 bases, with 14 bases sitting between them. The germline CDR1 and CDR2 sequences are SGHKS and YYEKEE (reference sequence).

The genes are TRBV2 and TRBJ1-1, with 7 bases aligning to TRBD1. CDR1 and CDR2 (germline): SNHLY, FYNNEI. The V gene end was trimmed by 1 base and the J gene end by 11 bases; junction bases not matched to a gene: 7. The CDR3 sequence is 13 residues long. As DNA, the CDR3 is TGTGCCAGCAGTGAAGAAGGCAGGGGGGTCGCTTTCTTT. Translating it yields CASSEEGRGVAFF.

This chain links TRBV2 with TRBJ2-1; TRBD2 aligns across 10 bases. CDR3 size: 15 residues. Losses at the gene ends were 7 bases for V and 6 bases for J; bases not matched to a gene: 9. The V gene's germline CDR1 is SNHLY and CDR2 FYNNEI. The CDR3: CASNPKTSGLNEQFF. The CDR3 DNA sequence: TGTGCCAGCAATCCCAAGACTAGCGGGCTCAATGAGCAGTTCTTC.

The chain combines TRBV5-4 with TRBJ1-2, with D possibly being TRBD1 (6 bases). This CDR3 has 15 residues. Germline V gene sequence: CDR1 SGHNT, CDR2 YYREEE (reference sequence). Trimming shortened V by 2 bases and J by 4 bases, and 15 bases separated the two germline ends. The CDR3 is CASSLGGSQLYGYTF. CDR3 nucleotide sequence: TGTGCCAGCAGCTTAGGGGGAAGTCAACTCTATGGCTACACCTTC.

The chain couples TRBV30 to TRBJ1-5; TRBD1 aligns across 8 bases. This CDR3 has 13 residues. The V segment lost 7 bases and the J segment 3 bases; nucleotides outside the gene matches: 5. Germline V gene lookup returns CDR1 GTSNPN and CDR2 SVGIG (reference sequence). The CDR3 nucleotides read TGTGCCTCGGCAGGGGGCGTCAATCAGCCCCAGCATTTT. Protein product: CASAGGVNQPQHF.

The V call is TRBV6-5, the J call TRBJ2-7, with D possibly TRBD2 on 5 matching bases. Germline CDR1 is MNHEY and CDR2 is SVGAGI. The V and J ends lost 5 bases and 12 bases respectively, with 20 bases between them. This CDR3 has 13 amino acids. The chain's CDR3 is CASSTAVEGWLYF. For the CDR3, the DNA is TGTGCCAGCAGTACAGCCGTAGAGGGTTGGTTGTACTTC.

The rearrangement links TRBV2 to TRBJ1-6; the match to TRBD1 covers 9 bases. Germline CDR1 SNHLY, CDR2 FYNNEI. CDR3 size: 18 residues. The trim removed 6 bases at V and 6 bases at J, leaving 15 bases unmatched. CDR3 residues: CASRRDRVIGIGNSPLHF. The CDR3 DNA reads TGTGCCAGCAGGAGGGACAGGGTCATTGGAATTGGTAATTCACCCCTCCACTTT.

The chain employs TRBV15 and TRBJ2-5; tentative D call: TRBD2 (6 bases). The CDR3 totals 13 residues. V lost 3 bases and J 5 bases, leaving 10 bases between the germline ends. CDR1 LNHNV and CDR2 YYDKDF come from the germline V gene (reference sequence). CDR3 residues: CATSRDREETQYF. In nucleotides, the CDR3 is TGTGCCACCAGCAGGGATCGGGAGGAGACCCAGTACTTC. Full variable domain (outside the CDR3, taken from reference TRBV15 and TRBJ2-5): DAMVIQNPRYQVTQFGKPVTLSCSQTLNHNVMYWYQQKSSQAPKLLFHYYDKDFNNEADTPDNFQSRRPNTSFCFLDIRSPGLGDTAMYLCATSRDREETQYFGPGTRLLVL.

J is TRBJ1-1 and V is TRBV5-4; D uncertain. CDR1 and CDR2 from the germline V gene are SGHNT and YYREEE (reference sequence). The CDR3 is 12 amino acids. V was pared by 5 bases and J by 6 bases, with 11 bases between. CDR3 sequence: CASRVTGAEAFF. In nucleotides, the CDR3 is TGTGCCAGCAGGGTAACCGGGGCTGAAGCTTTCTTT.

The CDR3 loop is CAISAAGNNEQFF. CDR3 coding DNA: TGTGCCATCAGTGCAGCGGGGAACAATGAGCAGTTCTTC. V gene TRBV10-3 combines with J gene TRBJ2-1; 7 nucleotides line up with TRBD2. The CDR3 is 13 amino acids. Germline V gives CDR1 ENHRY, CDR2 SYGVKD. Trimming took 4 bases from V and 5 from J; bases not matched to a gene: 2.

The rearrangement links TRBV27 to TRBJ1-2, with TRBD1 matching 7 bases. CDR3 length: 14 amino acids. Trimming at V came to 7 bases and at J to 4 bases, leaving 9 bases not matched to a gene. Germline CDR1 and CDR2: MNHEY and SMNVEV (reference sequence). Written as DNA, the CDR3 is TGTGCCAGCAAACCGACAGGGATATTCTATGGCTACACCTTC. It codes for CASKPTGIFYGYTF.

The V call is TRBV2, the J call TRBJ2-1; possible D gene TRBD1, 6 bases. CDR1 is SNHLY and CDR2 is FYNNEI in the germline V gene. V dropped 8 bases and J dropped 1 base, with 15 bases sitting between them. This CDR3 contains 15 residues. This CDR3 is CASHDRSHSYNEQFF. CDR3 coding DNA: TGTGCCAGCCACGACAGGTCTCATTCCTACAATGAGCAGTTCTTC.

This clone was counted only a few times. The genes are TRBV7-6 and TRBJ1-1, with TRBD1 identical over 8 bases. Germline V gives CDR1 SGHVS, CDR2 FNYEAQ. V was clipped by 2 bases and J by 6 bases; unmatched bases: 2. This CDR3 contains 13 residues. CDR3 residues: CASSLLQGAEAFF. The CDR3 DNA reads TGTGCCAGCAGCTTATTACAGGGGGCTGAAGCTTTCTTT.

V usage is TRBV27 and J usage is TRBJ1-5, with D possibly TRBD1 on 5 matching bases. This CDR3 spans 14 amino acids. From germline, CDR1 is MNHEY and CDR2 SMNVEV (reference sequence). Trimming left V 8 bases short and J 7 bases short, with 18 bases between. CDR3 coding DNA: TGTGCCAGCGGGTATGGACTCGGGGGGCAGCCCCAGCATTTT. Translated: CASGYGLGGQPQHF.

This chain connects TRBV6-5 to TRBJ2-7, with 10 bases fitting TRBD1. After removal of 5 bases from V and 6 bases from J, the junction contained 4 bases not matched to a gene. The CDR3 contains 13 residues. Germline assignment: CDR1 MNHEY and CDR2 SVGAGI. The CDR3 region is CASSPGQGIEQYF. Here the CDR3 DNA reads TGTGCCAGCAGTCCGGGACAGGGGATCGAGCAGTACTTC.

The chain is built from TRBV12-3 or TRBV12-4 and TRBJ2-5; the D gene is possibly TRBD2 (6 bases). V lost 8 bases, J lost 2 bases, and 12 bases lay in between. The CDR3 has 13 residues. CDR3 residues: CASASGRQETQYF. The CDR3 DNA reads as TGTGCCAGCGCAAGCGGGCGACAAGAGACCCAGTACTTC.

The rearrangement links TRBV6-5 to TRBJ2-7; D is possibly TRBD1 (6 bases). CDR1 MNHEY and CDR2 SVGAGI come from the germline V gene. With 5 bases removed from V and 3 bases from J, the gap between germline ends came to 14 bases. The CDR3 loop spans 14 amino acids. The DNA of the CDR3 is TGTGCCAGCAGTCTGGCGGGCAGGGGCTACGAGCAGTACTTC. It translates to CASSLAGRGYEQYF.

The rearrangement uses TRBV7-9 and TRBJ2-3; 8 bases match TRBD2. The length of the CDR3 is 11 residues. The germline CDR1 and CDR2 sequences are SEHNR and FQNEAQ (reference sequence). V shed 5 bases, J shed 15 bases, and the junction held 7 bases outside the gene matches. CDR3 DNA sequence: TGTGCCAGCAGCAACTCTAGCGGGTCCTATTTT. This gives the protein CASSNSSGSYF.